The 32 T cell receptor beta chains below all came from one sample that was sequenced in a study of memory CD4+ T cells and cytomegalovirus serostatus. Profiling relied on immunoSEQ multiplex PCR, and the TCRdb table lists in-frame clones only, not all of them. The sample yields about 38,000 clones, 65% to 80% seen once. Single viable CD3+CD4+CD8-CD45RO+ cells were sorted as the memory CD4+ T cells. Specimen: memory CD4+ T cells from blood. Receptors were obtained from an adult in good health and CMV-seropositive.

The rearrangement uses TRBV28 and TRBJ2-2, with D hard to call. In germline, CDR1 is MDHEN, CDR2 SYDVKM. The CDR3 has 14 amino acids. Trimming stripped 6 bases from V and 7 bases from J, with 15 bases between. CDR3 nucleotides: TGTGCCAGCAGCTCCCTTAATGGGGTCGGGGAGCTGTTTTTT. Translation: CASSSLNGVGELFF.

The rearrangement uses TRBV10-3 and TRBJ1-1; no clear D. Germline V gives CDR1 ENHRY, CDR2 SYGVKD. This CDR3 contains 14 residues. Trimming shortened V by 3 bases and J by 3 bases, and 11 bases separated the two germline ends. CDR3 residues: CAISDSRRDTEAFF. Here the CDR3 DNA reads TGTGCCATCAGTGATTCACGGAGAGACACTGAAGCTTTCTTT.

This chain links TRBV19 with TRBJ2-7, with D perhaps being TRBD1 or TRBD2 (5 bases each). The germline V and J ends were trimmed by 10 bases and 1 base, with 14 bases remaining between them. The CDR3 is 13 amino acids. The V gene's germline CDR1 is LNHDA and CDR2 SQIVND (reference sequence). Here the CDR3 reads CATSAGRSYEQYF. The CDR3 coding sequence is TGTGCCACCTCGGCAGGGAGATCCTACGAGCAGTACTTC.

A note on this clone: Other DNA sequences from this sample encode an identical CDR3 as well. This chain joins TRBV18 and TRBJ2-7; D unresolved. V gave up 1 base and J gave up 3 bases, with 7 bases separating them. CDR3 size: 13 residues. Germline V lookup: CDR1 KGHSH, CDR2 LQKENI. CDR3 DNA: TGTGCCAGCTCACCACGAAGCCACTACGAGCAGTACTTC. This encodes CASSPRSHYEQYF.

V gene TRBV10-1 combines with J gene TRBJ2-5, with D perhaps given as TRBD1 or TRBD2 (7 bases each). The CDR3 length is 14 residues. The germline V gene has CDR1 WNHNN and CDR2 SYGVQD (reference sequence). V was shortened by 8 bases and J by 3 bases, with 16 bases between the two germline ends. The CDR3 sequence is CASPMTGREETQYF. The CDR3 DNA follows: TGCGCCAGCCCCATGACAGGGAGGGAAGAGACCCAGTACTTC.

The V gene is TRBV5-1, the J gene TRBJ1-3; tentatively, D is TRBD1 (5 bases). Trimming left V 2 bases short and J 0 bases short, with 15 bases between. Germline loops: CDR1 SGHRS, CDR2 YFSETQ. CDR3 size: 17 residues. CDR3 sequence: CASSFTGTHSSGNTIYF. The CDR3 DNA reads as TGCGCCAGCAGCTTCACCGGGACGCACAGCTCTGGAAACACCATATATTTT. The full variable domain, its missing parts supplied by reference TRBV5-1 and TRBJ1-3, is KAGVTQTPRYLIKTRGQQVTLSCSPISGHRSVSWYQQTPGQGLQFLFEYFSETQRNKGNFPGRFSGRQFSNSRSEMNVSTLELGDSALYLCASSFTGTHSSGNTIYFGEGSWLTVV.

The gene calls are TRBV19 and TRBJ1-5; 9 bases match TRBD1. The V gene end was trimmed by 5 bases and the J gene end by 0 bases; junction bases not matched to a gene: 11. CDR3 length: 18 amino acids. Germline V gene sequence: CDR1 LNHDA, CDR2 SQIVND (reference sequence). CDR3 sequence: CASSPHPGTGYSNQPQHF. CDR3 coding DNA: TGTGCCAGTAGTCCGCACCCCGGGACAGGGTATAGCAATCAGCCCCAGCATTTT.

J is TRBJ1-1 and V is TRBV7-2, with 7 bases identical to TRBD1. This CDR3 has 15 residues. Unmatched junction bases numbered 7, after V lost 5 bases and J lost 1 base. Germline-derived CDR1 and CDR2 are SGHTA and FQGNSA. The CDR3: CASSGAGTENTEAFF. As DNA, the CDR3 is TGTGCCAGCAGCGGAGCCGGGACAGAGAACACTGAAGCTTTCTTT.

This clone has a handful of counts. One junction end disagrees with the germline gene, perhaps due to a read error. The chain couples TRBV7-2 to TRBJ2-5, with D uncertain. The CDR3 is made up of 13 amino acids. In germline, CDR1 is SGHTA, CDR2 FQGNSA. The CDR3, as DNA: TGTGCCAGCAGCCCCATCCCTCCGGAGAGCCAGTACTTC. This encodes CASSPIPPESQYF.

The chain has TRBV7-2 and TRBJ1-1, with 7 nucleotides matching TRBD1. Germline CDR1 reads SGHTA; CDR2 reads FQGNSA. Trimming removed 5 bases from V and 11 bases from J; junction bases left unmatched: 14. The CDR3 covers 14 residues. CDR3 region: CASSPGGSRGPAFF. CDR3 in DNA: TGTGCCAGCAGCCCAGGGGGTTCACGGGGTCCGGCTTTCTTT.

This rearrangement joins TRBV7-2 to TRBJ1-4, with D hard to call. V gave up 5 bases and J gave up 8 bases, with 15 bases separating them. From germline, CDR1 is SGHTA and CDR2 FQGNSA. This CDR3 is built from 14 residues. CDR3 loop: CASSTPSGGEKLFF. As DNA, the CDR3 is TGTGCCAGCAGCACACCCTCCGGCGGGGAAAAACTGTTTTTT.

Written as DNA, the CDR3 is TGTGCCAGCAGCTTAAGGACTCTCCAAGAGACCCAGTACTTC. Protein product: CASSLRTLQETQYF. The chain couples TRBV7-2 to TRBJ2-5, with D tentatively TRBD2 (5 bases). Trimming left V 2 bases short and J 1 base short, with 8 bases between. The CDR3 consists of 14 residues. In germline, CDR1 is SGHTA, CDR2 FQGNSA.

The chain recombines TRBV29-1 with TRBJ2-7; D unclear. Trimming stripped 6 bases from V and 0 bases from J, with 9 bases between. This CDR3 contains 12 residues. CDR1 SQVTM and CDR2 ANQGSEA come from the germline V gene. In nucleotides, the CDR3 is TGCAGCGTAGCAAGGGACTCCTACGAGCAGTACTTC. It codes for CSVARDSYEQYF.

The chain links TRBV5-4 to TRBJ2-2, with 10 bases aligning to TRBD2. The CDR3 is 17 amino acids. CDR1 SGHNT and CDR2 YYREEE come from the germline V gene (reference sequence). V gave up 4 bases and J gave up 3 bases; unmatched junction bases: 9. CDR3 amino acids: CASSHTSGGAHTGELFF. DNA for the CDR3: TGTGCCAGCAGCCATACGAGCGGGGGGGCCCACACCGGGGAGCTGTTTTTT.

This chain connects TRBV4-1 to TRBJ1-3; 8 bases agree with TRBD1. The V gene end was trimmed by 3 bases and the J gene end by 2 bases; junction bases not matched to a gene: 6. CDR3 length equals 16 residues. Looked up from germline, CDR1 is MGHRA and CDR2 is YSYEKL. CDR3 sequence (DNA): TGCGCCAGCAGCCAGCTTGGACAGGGCCCTGGAAACACCATATATTTT. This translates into CASSQLGQGPGNTIYF.

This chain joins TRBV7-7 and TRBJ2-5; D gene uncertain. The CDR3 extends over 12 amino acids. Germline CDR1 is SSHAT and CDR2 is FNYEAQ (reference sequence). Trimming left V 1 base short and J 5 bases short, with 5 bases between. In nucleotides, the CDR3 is TGTGCCAGCAGCTTAGACGGGGAGACCCAGTACTTC. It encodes CASSLDGETQYF.

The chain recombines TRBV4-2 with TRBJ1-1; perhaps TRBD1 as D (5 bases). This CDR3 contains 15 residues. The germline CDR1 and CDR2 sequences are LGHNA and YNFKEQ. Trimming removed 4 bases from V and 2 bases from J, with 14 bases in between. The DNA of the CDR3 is TGTGCCAGCAGCCTCAGTGCGGGGGTCAACACTGAAGCTTTCTTT. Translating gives CASSLSAGVNTEAFF.

The CDR3 coding sequence is TGCGCCAGCAGCCAACCGACGGTAAGCTACGAGCAGTACTTC. Amino acids: CASSQPTVSYEQYF. The chain employs TRBV4-1 and TRBJ2-7; unclear D gene. Trimming shortened V by 2 bases and J by 3 bases, and 11 bases separated the two germline ends. This CDR3 is built from 14 residues. Germline V gene data show CDR1 as MGHRA and CDR2 as YSYEKL.

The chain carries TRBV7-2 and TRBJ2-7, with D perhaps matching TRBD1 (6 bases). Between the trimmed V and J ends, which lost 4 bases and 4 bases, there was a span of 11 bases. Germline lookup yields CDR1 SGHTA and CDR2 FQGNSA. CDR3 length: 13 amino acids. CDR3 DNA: TGTGCCAGCAGCTCCCATCAGGGGTACGAGCAGTACTTC. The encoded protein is CASSSHQGYEQYF.

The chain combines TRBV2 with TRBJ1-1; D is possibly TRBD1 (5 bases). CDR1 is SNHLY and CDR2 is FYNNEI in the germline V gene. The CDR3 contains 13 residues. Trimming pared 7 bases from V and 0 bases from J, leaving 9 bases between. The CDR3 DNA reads TGTGCCAGCAAGCGGGGGTTGAACACTGAAGCTTTCTTT. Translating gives CASKRGLNTEAFF.

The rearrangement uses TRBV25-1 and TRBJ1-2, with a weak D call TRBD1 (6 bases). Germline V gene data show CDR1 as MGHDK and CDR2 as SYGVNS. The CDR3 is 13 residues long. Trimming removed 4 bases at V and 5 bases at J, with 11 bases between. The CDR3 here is CASSAPTGYGYTF. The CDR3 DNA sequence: TGTGCCAGCAGTGCCCCAACAGGGTATGGCTACACCTTC.

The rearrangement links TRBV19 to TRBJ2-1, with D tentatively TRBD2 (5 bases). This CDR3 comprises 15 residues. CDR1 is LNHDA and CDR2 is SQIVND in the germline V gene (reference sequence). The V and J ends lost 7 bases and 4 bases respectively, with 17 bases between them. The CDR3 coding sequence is TGTGCCAGTACCTCACCCCAGGCGGGTTACAATGAGCAGTTCTTC. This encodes CASTSPQAGYNEQFF. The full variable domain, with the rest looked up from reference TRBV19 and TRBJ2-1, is DGGITQSPKYLFRKEGQNVTLSCEQNLNHDAMYWYRQDPGQGLRLIYYSQIVNDFQKGDIAEGYSVSREKKESFPLTVTSAQKNPTAFYLCASTSPQAGYNEQFFGPGTRLTVL.

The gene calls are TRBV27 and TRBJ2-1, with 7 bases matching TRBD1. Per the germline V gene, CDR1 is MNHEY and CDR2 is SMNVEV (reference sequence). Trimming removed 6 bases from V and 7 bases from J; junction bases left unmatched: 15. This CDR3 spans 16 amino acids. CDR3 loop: CASSSIQGLGSNEQFF. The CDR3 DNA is TGTGCCAGCAGCTCTATACAGGGGTTAGGTTCAAATGAGCAGTTCTTC.

In nucleotides, the CDR3 is TGTGCCAGCATGAGCGCAGGGGGTCAGCCCCAGCATTTT. This encodes CASMSAGGQPQHF. This chain links TRBV6-1 with TRBJ1-5, with TRBD1 matching over 7 bases. Per the germline V gene, CDR1 is MNHNS and CDR2 is SASEGT. The CDR3 sequence is 13 residues long. The V and J ends lost 7 bases and 6 bases, in that order; junction bases with no gene match: 6.

The chain's CDR3 is CAGGGDSRDGYTF. The CDR3 nucleotides read TGTGCCGGGGGAGGGGACTCCCGGGATGGCTACACCTTC. V and J are TRBV28 and TRBJ1-2; possible D gene TRBD1, 5 bases. The CDR3 has 13 amino acids. Trimming removed 11 bases at V and 6 bases at J, with 19 bases between. Germline CDR1 MDHEN, CDR2 SYDVKM.

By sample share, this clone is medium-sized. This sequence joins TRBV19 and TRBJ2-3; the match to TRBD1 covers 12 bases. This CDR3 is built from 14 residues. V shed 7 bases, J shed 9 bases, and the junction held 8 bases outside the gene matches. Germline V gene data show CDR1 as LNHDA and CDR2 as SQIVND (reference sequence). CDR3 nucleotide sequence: TGTGCCAGTATGTGGGGACAGGGGGCGCGGACGCAGTATTTT. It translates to CASMWGQGARTQYF.

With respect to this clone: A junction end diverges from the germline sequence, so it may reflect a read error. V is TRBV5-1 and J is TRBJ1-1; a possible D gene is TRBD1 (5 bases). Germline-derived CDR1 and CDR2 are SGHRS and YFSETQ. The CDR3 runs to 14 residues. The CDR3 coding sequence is TGCGTCAGCAGCTTACAGGACCAAACAGCTGAAGCTTTCTTT. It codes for CVSSLQDQTAEAFF.

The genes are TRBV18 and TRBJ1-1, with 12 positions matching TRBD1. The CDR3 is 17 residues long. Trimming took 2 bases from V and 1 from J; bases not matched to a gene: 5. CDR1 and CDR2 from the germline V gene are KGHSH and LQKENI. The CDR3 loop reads CASSPSGTGGRNTEAFF. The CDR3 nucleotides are TGTGCCAGCTCACCAAGTGGGACAGGGGGCAGGAACACTGAAGCTTTCTTT.

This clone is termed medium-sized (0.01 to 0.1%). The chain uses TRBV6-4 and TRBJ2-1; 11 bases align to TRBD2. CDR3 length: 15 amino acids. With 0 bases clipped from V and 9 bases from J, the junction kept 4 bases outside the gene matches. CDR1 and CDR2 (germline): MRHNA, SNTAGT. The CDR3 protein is CASSDSDSGGAEQFF. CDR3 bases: TGTGCCAGCAGTGACTCGGATAGCGGGGGGGCTGAGCAGTTCTTC.

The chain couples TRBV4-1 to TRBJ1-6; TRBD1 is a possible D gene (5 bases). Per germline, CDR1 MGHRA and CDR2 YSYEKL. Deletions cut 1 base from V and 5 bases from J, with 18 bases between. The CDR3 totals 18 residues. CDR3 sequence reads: CASSQAGRVTGNNSPLHF. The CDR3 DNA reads TGCGCCAGCAGCCAAGCCGGCAGGGTAACAGGCAATAATTCACCCCTCCACTTT.

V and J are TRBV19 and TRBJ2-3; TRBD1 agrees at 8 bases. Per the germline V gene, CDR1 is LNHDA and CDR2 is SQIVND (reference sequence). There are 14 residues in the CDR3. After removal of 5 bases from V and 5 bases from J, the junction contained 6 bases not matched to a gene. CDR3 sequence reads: CASSSRQGRDTQYF. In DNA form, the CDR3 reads TGTGCCAGTAGTTCCAGACAGGGGAGAGATACGCAGTATTTT.

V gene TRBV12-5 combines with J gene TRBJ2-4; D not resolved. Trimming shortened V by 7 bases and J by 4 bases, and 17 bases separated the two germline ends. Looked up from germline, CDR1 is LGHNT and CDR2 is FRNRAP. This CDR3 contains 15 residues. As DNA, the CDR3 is TGTGCTAGTGCCCCGACGACGGTTCCTAAAAACATTCAGTACTTC. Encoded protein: CASAPTTVPKNIQYF.